Given below is one T cell receptor (beta chain) in context. In the source study's methods: Estimation of nucleated cell counts relied on the amplification of reference gene primers. TCRdb keeps only in-frame clones here, not all; method: immunoSEQ multiplex PCR. V and J calls and clone size come straight from that table; D and trimming were deduced from the DNA. The sample comprises approximately 190,000 clones, more than 75% of which are singletons, and about 6% rests with the top ten. The sample belongs to a study of blood T cell repertoires in COVID-19. Looking at the study overall: Collection of acute and convalescent COVID-19 samples took place in the United States, Italy and Spain. T cells, B-cell-depleted T cells, or PBMCs provided the cDNA or gDNA that served as material.

Deletions cut 5 bases from V and 7 bases from J, with 17 bases between. Germline V gives CDR1 MNHEY, CDR2 SMNVEV (reference sequence). This CDR3 region has 14 residues. This TCR came from an elderly man with acute or convalescent COVID-19. This sequence joins TRBV27 and TRBJ1-1; TRBD1 might be the D (6 bases). The sequencing input was peripheral blood. The CDR3 is CASSKNTIGGEAFF. In nucleotides, the CDR3 is TGTGCCAGCAGTAAGAATACAATAGGGGGTGAAGCTTTCTTT.